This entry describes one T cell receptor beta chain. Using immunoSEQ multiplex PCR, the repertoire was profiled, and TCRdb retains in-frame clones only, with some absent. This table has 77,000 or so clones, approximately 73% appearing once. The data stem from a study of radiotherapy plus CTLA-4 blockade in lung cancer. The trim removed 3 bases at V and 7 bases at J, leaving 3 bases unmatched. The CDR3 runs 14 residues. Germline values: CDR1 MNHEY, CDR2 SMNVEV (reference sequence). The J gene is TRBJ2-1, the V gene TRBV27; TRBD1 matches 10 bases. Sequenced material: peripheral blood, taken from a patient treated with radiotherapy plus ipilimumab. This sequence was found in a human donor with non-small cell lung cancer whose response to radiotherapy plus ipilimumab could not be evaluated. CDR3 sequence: CASSFGTGANEQFF. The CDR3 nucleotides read TGTGCCAGCAGTTTCGGGACAGGGGCGAATGAGCAGTTCTTC.